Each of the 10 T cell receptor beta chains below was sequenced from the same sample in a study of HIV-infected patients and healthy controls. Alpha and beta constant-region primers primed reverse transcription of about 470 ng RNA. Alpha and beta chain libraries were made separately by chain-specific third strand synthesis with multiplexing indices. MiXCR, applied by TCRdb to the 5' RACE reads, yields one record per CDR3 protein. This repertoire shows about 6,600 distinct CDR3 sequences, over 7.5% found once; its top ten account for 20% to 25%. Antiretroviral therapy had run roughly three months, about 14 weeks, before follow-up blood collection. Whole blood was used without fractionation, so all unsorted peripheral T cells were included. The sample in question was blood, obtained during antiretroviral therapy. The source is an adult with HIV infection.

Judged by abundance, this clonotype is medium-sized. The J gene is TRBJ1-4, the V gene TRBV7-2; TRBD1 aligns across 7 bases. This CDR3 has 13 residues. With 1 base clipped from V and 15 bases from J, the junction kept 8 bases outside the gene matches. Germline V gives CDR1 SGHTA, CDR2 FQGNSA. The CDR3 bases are TGTGCCAGCAGCTTAGAGGGGCAGGGGGTTTTGTTTTTT. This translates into CASSLEGQGVLFF.

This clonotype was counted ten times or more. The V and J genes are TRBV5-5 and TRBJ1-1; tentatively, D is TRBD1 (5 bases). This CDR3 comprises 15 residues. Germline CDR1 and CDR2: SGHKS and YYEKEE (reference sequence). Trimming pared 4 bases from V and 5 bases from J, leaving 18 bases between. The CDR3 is CASSPLWLGDTEAFF. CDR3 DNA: TGTGCCAGCAGCCCCTTGTGGCTGGGGGATACTGAAGCTTTCTTT.

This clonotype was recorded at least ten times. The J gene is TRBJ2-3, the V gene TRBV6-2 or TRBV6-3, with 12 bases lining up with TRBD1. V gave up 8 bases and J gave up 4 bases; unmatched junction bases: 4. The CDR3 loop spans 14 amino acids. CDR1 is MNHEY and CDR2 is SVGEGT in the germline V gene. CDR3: CASYGTGGADTQYF. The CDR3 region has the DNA TGTGCCAGCTACGGGACAGGGGGCGCAGATACGCAGTATTTT.

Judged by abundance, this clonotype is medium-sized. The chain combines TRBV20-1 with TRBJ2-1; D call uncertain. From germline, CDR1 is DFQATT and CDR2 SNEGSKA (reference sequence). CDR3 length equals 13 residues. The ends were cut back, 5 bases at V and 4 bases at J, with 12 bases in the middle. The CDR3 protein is CSAPLKTYNEQFF. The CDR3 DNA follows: TGCAGTGCTCCCCTAAAAACTTACAATGAGCAGTTCTTC.

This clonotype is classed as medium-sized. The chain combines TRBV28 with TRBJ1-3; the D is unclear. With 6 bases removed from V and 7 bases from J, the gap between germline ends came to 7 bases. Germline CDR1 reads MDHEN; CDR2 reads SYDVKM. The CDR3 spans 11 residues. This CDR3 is CASSSSNTIYF. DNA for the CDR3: TGTGCCAGCAGCTCCTCCAACACCATATATTTT.

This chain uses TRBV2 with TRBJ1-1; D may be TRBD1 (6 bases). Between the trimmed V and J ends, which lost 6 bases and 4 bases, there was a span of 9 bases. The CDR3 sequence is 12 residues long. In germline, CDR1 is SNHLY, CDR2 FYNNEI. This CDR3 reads CASRQGITEAFF. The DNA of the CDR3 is TGTGCCAGCAGACAGGGAATCACTGAAGCTTTCTTT.

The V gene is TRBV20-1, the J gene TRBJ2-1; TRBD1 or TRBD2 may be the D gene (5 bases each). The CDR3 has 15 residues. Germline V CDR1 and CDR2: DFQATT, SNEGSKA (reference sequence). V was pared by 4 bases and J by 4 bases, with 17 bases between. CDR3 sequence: CSATATGRRYNEQFF. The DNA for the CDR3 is TGCAGTGCTACCGCCACGGGGCGGCGTTACAATGAGCAGTTCTTC.

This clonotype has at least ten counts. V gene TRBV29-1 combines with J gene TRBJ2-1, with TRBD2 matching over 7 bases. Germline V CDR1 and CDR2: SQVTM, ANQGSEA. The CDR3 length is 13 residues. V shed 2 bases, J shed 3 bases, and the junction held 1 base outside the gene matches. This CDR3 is CSVETGGYNEQFF. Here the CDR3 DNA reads TGCAGCGTTGAAACGGGAGGCTACAATGAGCAGTTCTTC.

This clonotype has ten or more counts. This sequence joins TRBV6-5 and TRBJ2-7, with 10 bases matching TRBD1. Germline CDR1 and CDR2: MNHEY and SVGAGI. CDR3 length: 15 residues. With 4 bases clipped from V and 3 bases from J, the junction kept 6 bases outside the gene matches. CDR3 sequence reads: CASSWGQGLHYEQYF. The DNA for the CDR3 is TGTGCCAGCAGTTGGGGACAGGGGCTCCACTACGAGCAGTACTTC.

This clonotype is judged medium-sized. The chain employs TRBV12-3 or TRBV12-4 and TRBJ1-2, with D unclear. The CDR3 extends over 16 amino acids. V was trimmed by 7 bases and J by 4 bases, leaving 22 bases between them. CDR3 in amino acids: CASTEGEGVLFYGYTF. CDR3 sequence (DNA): TGTGCCAGCACCGAGGGAGAGGGAGTCTTGTTCTATGGCTACACCTTC.